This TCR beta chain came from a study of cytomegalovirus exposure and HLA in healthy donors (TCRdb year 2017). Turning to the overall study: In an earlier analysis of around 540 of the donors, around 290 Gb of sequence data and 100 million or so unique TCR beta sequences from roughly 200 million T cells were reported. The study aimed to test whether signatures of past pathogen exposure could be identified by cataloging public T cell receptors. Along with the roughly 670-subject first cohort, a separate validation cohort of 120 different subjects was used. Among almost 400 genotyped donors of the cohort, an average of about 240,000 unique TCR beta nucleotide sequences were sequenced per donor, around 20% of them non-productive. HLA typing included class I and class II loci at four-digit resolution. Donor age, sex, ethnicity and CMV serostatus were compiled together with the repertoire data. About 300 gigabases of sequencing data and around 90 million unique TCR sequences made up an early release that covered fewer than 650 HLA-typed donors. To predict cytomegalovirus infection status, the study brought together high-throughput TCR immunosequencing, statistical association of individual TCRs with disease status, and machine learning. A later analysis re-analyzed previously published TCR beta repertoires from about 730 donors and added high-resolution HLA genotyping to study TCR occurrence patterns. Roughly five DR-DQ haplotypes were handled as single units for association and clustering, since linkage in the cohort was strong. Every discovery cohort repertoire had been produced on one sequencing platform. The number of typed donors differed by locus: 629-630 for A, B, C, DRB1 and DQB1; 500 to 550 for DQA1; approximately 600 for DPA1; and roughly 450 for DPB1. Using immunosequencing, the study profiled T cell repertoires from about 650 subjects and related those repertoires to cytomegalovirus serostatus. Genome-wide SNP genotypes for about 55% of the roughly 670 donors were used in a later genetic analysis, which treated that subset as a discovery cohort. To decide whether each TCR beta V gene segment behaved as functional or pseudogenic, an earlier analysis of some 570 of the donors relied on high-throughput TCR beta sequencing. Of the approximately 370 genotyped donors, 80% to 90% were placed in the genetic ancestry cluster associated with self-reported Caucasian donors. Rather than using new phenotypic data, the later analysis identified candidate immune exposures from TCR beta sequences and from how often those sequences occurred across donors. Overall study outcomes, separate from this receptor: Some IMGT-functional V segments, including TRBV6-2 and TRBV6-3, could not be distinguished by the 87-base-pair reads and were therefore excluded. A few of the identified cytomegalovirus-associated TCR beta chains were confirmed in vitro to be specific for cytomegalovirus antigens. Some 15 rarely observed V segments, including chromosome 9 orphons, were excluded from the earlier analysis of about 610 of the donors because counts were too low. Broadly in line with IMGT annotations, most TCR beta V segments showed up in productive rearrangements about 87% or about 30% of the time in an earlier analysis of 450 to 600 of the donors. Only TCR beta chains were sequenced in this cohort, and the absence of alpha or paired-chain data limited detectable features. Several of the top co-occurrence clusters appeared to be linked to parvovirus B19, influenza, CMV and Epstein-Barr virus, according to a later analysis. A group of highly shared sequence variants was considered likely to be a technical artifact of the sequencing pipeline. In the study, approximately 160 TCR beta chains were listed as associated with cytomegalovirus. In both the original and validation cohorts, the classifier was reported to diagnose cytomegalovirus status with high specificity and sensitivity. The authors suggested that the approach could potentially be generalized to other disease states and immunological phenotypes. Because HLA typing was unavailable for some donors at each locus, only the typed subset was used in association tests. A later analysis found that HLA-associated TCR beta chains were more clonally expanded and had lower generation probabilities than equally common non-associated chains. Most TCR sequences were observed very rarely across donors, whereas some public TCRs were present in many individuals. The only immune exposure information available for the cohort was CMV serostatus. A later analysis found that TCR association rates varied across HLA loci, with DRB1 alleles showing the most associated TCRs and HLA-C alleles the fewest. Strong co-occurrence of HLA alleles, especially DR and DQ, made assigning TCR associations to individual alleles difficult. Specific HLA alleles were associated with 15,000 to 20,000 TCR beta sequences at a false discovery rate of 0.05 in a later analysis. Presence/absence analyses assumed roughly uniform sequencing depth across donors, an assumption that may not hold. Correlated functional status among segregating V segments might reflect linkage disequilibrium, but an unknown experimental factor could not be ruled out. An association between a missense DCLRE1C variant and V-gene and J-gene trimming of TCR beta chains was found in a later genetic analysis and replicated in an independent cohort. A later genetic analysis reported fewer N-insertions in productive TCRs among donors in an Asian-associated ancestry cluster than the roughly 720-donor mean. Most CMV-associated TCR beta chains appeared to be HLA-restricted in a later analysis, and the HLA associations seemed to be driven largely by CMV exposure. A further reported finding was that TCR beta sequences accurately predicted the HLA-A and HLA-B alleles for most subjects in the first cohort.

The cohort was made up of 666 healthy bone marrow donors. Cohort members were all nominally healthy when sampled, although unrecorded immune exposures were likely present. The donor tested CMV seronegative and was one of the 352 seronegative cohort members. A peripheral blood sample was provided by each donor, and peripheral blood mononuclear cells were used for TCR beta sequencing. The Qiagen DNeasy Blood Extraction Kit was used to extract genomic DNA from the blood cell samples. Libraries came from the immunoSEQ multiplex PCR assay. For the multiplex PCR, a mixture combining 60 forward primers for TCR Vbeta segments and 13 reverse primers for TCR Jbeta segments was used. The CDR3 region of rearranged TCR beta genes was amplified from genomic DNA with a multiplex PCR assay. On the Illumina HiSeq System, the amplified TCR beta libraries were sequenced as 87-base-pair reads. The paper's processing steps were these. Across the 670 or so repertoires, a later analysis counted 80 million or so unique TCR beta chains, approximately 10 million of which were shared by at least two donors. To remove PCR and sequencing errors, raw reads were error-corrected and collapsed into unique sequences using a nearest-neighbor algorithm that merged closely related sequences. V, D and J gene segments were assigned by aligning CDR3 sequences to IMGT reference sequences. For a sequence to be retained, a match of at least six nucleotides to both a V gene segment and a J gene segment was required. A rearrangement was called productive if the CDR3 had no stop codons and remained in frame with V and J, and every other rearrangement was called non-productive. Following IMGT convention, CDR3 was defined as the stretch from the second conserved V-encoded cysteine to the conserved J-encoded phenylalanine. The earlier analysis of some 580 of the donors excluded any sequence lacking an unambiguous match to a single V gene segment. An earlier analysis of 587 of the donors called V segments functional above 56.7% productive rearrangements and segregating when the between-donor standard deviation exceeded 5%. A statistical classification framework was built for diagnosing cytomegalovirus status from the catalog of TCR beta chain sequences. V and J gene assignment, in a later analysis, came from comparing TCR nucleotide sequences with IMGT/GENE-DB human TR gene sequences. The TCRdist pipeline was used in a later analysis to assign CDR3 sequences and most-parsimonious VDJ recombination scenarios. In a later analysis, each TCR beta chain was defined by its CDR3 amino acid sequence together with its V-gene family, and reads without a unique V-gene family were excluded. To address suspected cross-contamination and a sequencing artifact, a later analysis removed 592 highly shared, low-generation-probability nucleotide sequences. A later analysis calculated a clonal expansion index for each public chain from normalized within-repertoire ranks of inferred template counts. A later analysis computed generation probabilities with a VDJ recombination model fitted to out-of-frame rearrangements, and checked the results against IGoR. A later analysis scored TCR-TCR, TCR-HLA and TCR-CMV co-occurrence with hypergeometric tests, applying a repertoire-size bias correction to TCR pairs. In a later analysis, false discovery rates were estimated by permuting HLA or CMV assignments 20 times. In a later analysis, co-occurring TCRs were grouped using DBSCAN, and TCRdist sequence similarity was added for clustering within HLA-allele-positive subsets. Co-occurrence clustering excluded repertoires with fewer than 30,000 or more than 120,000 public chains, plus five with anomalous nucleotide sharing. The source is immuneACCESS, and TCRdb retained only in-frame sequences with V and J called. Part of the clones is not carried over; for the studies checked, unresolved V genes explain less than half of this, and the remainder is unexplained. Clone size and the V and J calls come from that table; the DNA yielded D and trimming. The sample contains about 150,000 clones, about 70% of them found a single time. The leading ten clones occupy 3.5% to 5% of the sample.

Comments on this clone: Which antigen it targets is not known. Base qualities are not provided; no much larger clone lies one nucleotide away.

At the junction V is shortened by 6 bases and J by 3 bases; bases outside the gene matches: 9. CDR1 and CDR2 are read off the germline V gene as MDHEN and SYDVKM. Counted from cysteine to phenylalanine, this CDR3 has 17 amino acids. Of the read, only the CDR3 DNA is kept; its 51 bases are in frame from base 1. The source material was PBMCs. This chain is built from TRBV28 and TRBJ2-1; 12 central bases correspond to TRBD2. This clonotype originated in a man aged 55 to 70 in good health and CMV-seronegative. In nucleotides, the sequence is TGTGCCAGCAGGGCCGGGACTAGCGGGCCACGCTACAATGAGCAGTTCTTC. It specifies CASRAGTSGPRYNEQFF. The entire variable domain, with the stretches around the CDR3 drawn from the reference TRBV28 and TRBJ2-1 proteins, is DVKVTQSSRYLVKRTGEKVFLECVQDMDHENMFWYRQDPGLGLRLIYFSYDVKMKEKGDIPEGYSVSREKKERFSLILESASTNQTSMYLCASRAGTSGPRYNEQFFGPGTRLTVL.